This T cell receptor beta chain was captured in a study of molecular identifiers for immune sequencing clone quantification. MiXCR, run by TCRdb on the PCR reads, gives a single entry per CDR3 protein. The sample consists of about half a million distinct CDR3 sequences, roughly 26% of them appearing once. Deletions cut 1 base from V and 5 bases from J, with 14 bases between. This CDR3 has 15 amino acids. The V gene's germline CDR1 is SEHNR and CDR2 FQNEAQ (reference sequence). This clonotype came up a few times. The chain has TRBV7-9 and TRBJ2-5; no definite D call. The sample consisted of naive CD8+ T cells from blood, with Jurkat cell RNA spiked in. The sample's subset: FACS-sorted CD8+CD4-CCR7+CD45RA+ naive T cells. The clonotype was recovered from a human donor in good health. Some libraries in this study had Jurkat cell RNA spiked in. CDR3 in amino acids: CASSLGSSRGETQYF. In nucleotides, the CDR3 is TGTGCCAGCAGCTTAGGTTCCAGCCGAGGTGAGACCCAGTACTTC.